This TCR beta chain was recorded in a study of OX40 agonist ivuxolimab in advanced cancers. Whole-study context: Partial responses were seen in three patients, one with hepatocellular carcinoma and two with cutaneous melanoma.

Assay: immunoSEQ multiplex PCR; the TCRdb copy retains only in-frame clones and omits some. Of tens of thousands of clones listed, less than 90% are singletons. V lost 4 bases to trimming and J lost 1 base; unmatched junction nucleotides: 6. The germline CDR1 and CDR2 sequences are SGHAT and FQNNGV. This CDR3 contains 15 residues. Sample: CD4+ or CD8+ T cells sorted from blood, taken in a trial of the OX40 agonist ivuxolimab. The rearrangement joins TRBV11-2 to TRBJ2-5; the match to TRBD1 covers 7 bases. The receptor was isolated from an adult with an advanced solid tumor such as melanoma, head and neck, liver or kidney cancer. The DNA of the CDR3 is TGTGCCAGCAGCTCCCCGGGACAGCCCCAAGAGACCCAGTACTTC. It is translated as CASSSPGQPQETQYF.